This T cell receptor beta chain came from a study of cytomegalovirus exposure and HLA in healthy donors. This PCR relied on a set of 60 Vbeta primers and 13 Jbeta primers. Clones were read by immunoSEQ multiplex PCR, and TCRdb kept only the in-frame ones, dropping some. The sample comprises under 150,000 clones, about three fifths of which are singletons, and more than 8.5% rests with the top ten. This clone has only a few counts. Its antigen is unidentified. The CDR3 spans 15 residues. Germline V gives CDR1 SGHNT, CDR2 YENEEA. Germline trimming cut 3 bases from V and 2 bases from J; bases unmatched to any gene: 2. General study points: What was likely a sequencing artifact was a cluster of highly shared sequence variants. An analysis done earlier found most TCR beta V segments productive about 87% or about 30% of the time.

The gene calls are TRBV11-3 and TRBJ2-1; the match to TRBD2 covers 9 bases. Sequences were obtained from PBMCs. The receptor was derived from a man aged 35-49 years in good health and CMV-seropositive. This CDR3 is CASSFSGSAYNEQFF. DNA for the CDR3: TGTGCCAGCAGCTTTAGCGGGAGCGCCTACAATGAGCAGTTCTTC.